The subject of this entry is one TCR beta chain. The antigen is not known. These data are taken from a study of cytomegalovirus exposure and HLA in healthy donors. Study outcomes and limitations: While the bulk of TCR sequences proved rare, some public TCRs turned up in many donors. The classifier, whose performance was assessed in both the original and validation cohorts, reportedly diagnosed cytomegalovirus status with high specificity and sensitivity. Cytomegalovirus association was listed for around 180 TCR beta chains. The authors confirmed in vitro that a few CMV-associated chains were specific for CMV antigens.

Looked up from germline, CDR1 is SGHDN and CDR2 is FVKESK. The CDR3 length is 16 residues. V lost 0 bases to trimming and J lost 8 bases, with 16 bases between them. Clones were read by immunoSEQ multiplex PCR, and TCRdb kept only the in-frame ones, dropping some. The table has about 170,000 clones, approximately 90% seen once; the top ten hold roughly 1.4%. The TCR sequence derives from a woman younger than 45 in good health and CMV-seronegative. The genes are TRBV14 and TRBJ1-4, with unresolved D. Sequencing used PBMCs. The DNA for the CDR3 is TGTGCCAGCAGCCAAGATTCGGCGACGGCGGGCGAAAAACTGTTTTTT. This codes for CASSQDSATAGEKLFF.